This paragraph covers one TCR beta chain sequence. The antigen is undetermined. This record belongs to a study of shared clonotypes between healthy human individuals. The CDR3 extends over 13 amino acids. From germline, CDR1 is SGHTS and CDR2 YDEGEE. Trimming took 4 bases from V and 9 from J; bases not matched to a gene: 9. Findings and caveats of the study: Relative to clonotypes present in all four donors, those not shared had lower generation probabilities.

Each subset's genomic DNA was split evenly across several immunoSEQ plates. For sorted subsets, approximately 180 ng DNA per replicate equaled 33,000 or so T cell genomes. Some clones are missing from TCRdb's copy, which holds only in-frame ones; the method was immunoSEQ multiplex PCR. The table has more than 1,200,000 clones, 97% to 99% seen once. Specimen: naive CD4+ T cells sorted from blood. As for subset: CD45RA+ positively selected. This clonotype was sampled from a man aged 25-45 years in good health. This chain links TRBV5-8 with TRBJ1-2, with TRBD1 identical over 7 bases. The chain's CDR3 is CASSVRDSRSYTF. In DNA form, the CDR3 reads TGTGCCAGCAGCGTCCGGGACAGTCGGAGCTACACCTTC.